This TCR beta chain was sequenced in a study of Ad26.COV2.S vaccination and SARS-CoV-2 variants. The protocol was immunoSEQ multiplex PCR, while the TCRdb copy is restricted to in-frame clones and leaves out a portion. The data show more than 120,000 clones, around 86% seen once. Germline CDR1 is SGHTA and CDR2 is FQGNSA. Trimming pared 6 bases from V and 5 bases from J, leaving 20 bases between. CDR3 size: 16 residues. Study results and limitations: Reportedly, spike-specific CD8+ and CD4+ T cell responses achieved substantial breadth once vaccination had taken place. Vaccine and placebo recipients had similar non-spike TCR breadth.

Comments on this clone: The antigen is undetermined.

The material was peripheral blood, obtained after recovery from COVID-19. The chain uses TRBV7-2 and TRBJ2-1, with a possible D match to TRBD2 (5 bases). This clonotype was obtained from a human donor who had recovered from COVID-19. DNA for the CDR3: TGTGCCAGCAGTCCCCGGGCACCTAGCCTTAACAATGAGCAGTTCTTC. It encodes CASSPRAPSLNNEQFF.